The clone carrying this T cell receptor beta chain was observed many times. The antigen remains undetermined. The CDR3 spans 14 residues. Germline V CDR1 and CDR2: LGHNA, YSLEER. V was pared by 0 bases and J by 2 bases, with 7 bases between. This record comes from a study of T cells after yellow fever vaccination. General study points: A small proportion of clonotypes was detected in both the CD4 and CD8 compartments. Abundant bulk-derived clonotypes could contaminate FACS-sorted repertoires.

The authors made TCR cDNA by 5'RACE template switching, adding a universal primer site and UMIs. Each CDR3 protein gets one entry after TCRdb re-called the 5' RACE reads with MiXCR. The data contain roughly 170,000 distinct CDR3 sequences, approximately 6.2% of them singletons. The rearrangement uses TRBV4-3 and TRBJ1-2; unclear D gene. This TCR was sampled from a man aged 18 to 29 who received the YFV17D yellow fever vaccine. The sequences come from CD4+ T cells sorted from PBMCs, collected on the day of the first yellow fever vaccination. CDR3 sequence reads: CASSQDTANYGYTF. Here the CDR3 DNA reads TGCGCCAGCAGCCAAGACACAGCCAACTATGGCTACACCTTC.